Ten or more counts support the clone carrying this T cell receptor beta chain. Its antigen is currently unknown. CDR1 is KGHDR and CDR2 is SFDVKD in the germline V gene. The junction had 11 bases not matched to a gene; V was cut back by 3 bases and J by 0 bases. This CDR3 is 19 amino acids long. The data were obtained in a study of T cells after posttransplantation cyclophosphamide. Study conclusions and caveats: After PTCy, TRB diversity resembled that of CNI/methotrexate controls. Later blood repertoires were often dominated by clones from the donor CD8+ memory compartment.

Data came from immunoSEQ multiplex PCR; TCRdb stores just in-frame clones and leaves some out. The specimen has 9,500 to 13,000 clones, none found just once. Treatment was busulfan-fludarabine conditioning, a marrow graft, and cyclophosphamide on days +3 and +4. The V call is TRBV24-1, the J call TRBJ1-5; 9 bases map to TRBD1. This sample comprised PBMCs, obtained after allogeneic stem cell transplant with posttransplant cyclophosphamide. The sequence was collected from a female patient in her thirties or forties who received an allogeneic stem cell transplant from a related donor, was CMV-positive, and had no GVHD. The graft donor may have given rise to some T cells. The CDR3: CATSDPADRGQNSNQPQHF. The DNA of the CDR3 is TGTGCCACCAGTGATCCGGCGGACAGGGGTCAGAATAGCAATCAGCCCCAGCATTTT.